A single sample is the source of the 22 T cell receptor beta chains below, sequenced in a study of cytomegalovirus exposure and HLA in healthy donors. PCR primers comprised 60 Vbeta and 13 Jbeta primers. Libraries were prepared by immunoSEQ multiplex PCR; TCRdb keeps only in-frame clonotypes and omits some of them. Among more than 150,000 clones listed, 76% were seen once. Specimen: PBMCs. These receptors were obtained from a woman younger than 45 in good health and CMV-seropositive.

The chain has TRBV10-1 and TRBJ2-4; TRBD1 agrees at 9 bases. Germline assignment: CDR1 WNHNN and CDR2 SYGVQD (reference sequence). The CDR3 is 14 residues long. The V segment lost 8 bases and the J segment 4 bases; nucleotides outside the gene matches: 6. DNA of the CDR3: TGCGCCAGCTTACACGGGACAGGGAAAAACATTCAGTACTTC. Translation gives CASLHGTGKNIQYF.

The chain links TRBV12-5 to TRBJ2-2, with 7 bases matching TRBD2. The CDR3 is made up of 18 amino acids. V dropped 2 bases and J dropped 0; count of bases not matched to a gene: 9. Germline lookup yields CDR1 LGHNT and CDR2 FRNRAP. CDR3 protein: CASGLTRTGGANTGELFF. CDR3 coding DNA: TGTGCTAGTGGTTTGACTCGTACGGGGGGTGCGAACACCGGGGAGCTGTTTTTT.

The chain combines TRBV4-3 with TRBJ1-6, with 8 bases matching TRBD1. The germline CDR1 and CDR2 sequences are LGHNA and YSLEER. Trimming took 1 base from V and 7 from J; bases not matched to a gene: 6. The CDR3 has 16 residues. This CDR3 reads CASSQGGTGGNSPLHF. CDR3 bases: TGCGCCAGCAGCCAAGGGGGTACAGGGGGGAATTCACCCCTCCACTTT.

V is TRBV27 and J is TRBJ2-7; D is possibly TRBD1 (5 bases). Trimming pared 5 bases from V and 1 base from J, leaving 9 bases between. The length of the CDR3 is 13 residues. Germline CDR1 MNHEY, CDR2 SMNVEV (reference sequence). The CDR3, as DNA: TGTGCCAGCAGTCTCACAGGTTCCTACGAGCAGTACTTC. It codes for CASSLTGSYEQYF.

Of note for this clone: An end of the junction differs from the germline gene, which may be a read error. The chain carries TRBV7-9 and TRBJ2-2; D possibly corresponds to TRBD1 (5 bases). The CDR3 consists of 15 residues. Looked up from germline, CDR1 is SEHNR and CDR2 is FQNEAQ (reference sequence). CDR3 in DNA: TGTTCCAGCAGCGCCCGGACACCTAACACCGGGGAGCTGTTTTTT. Protein: CSSSARTPNTGELFF.

The rearrangement joins TRBV29-1 to TRBJ1-2, with 9 bases aligning to TRBD1. V lost 4 bases and J lost 3; bases outside the gene matches: 9. Germline CDR1 reads SQVTM; CDR2 reads ANQGSEA. The CDR3 runs 15 residues. Here the CDR3 DNA reads TGCAGCGTTGGAGGATGGGACAGGGAGGACTATGGCTACACCTTC. Amino acids: CSVGGWDREDYGYTF. The whole variable domain, filled in from reference TRBV29-1 and TRBJ1-2, reads SAVISQKPSRDICQRGTSLTIQCQVDSQVTMMFWYRQQPGQSLTLIATANQGSEATYESGFVIDKFPISRPNLTFSTLTVSNMSPEDSSIYLCSVGGWDREDYGYTFGSGTRLTVV.

The CDR3 here is CASSNRQGDTGELFF. DNA for the CDR3: TGTGCCAGCAGTAATCGACAGGGGGACACCGGGGAGCTGTTTTTT. The V and J genes are TRBV28 and TRBJ2-2; 9 bases agree with TRBD1. CDR1 and CDR2 (germline): MDHEN, SYDVKM. V lost 5 bases and J lost 3; bases outside the gene matches: 4. This CDR3 is built from 15 residues.

The rearrangement uses TRBV5-6 and TRBJ1-2, with D possibly matching TRBD1 (6 bases). The V and J ends lost 3 bases and 1 base respectively, with 13 bases between them. From germline, CDR1 is SGHDT and CDR2 YYEEEE. This CDR3 spans 15 amino acids. The CDR3 region has the DNA TGTGCCAGCAGCTATAAACAGGGTATTAACTATGGCTACACCTTC. This codes for CASSYKQGINYGYTF.

The chain has TRBV7-2 and TRBJ2-2; a weak D match, TRBD2 (6 bases). The V gene's germline CDR1 is SGHTA and CDR2 FQGNSA. Between the trimmed V and J ends, which lost 3 bases and 4 bases, there was a span of 9 bases. The CDR3 runs 14 residues. DNA of the CDR3: TGTGCCAGCAGCTTCTCGGGAGTCACCGGGGAGCTGTTTTTT. As protein: CASSFSGVTGELFF.

V is TRBV7-3 and J is TRBJ2-3; 10 bases align to TRBD2. Germline lookup yields CDR1 SGHTA and CDR2 FQGTGA. The CDR3 is 17 residues long. V shed 5 bases and J 0 bases; nucleotides not matched to a gene: 8. CDR3 nucleotide sequence: TGTGCCAGCAGCCAGAGCGGTAGCGGGGGGAGCACAGATACGCAGTATTTT. Translated: CASSQSGSGGSTDTQYF.

Regarding this clone: A junction end diverges from the germline sequence, so it may reflect a read error. In the same sample, other DNA sequences code for this CDR3. The V gene is TRBV5-1, the J gene TRBJ2-3; D is perhaps TRBD2 (6 bases). Germline CDR1 reads SGHRS; CDR2 reads YFSETQ. The CDR3 loop spans 16 amino acids. CDR3 sequence reads: CASCPGLATPTDTQYF. In nucleotides, the CDR3 is TGCGCCAGCTGCCCCGGGCTAGCGACTCCCACAGATACGCAATATTTT.

The J gene is TRBJ1-2, the V gene TRBV12-5; possibly TRBD1 for D (5 bases). Germline CDR1 is LGHNT and CDR2 is FRNRAP. The CDR3 length is 15 residues. V was cut by 0 bases and J by 1 base, with 9 bases left in between. In DNA, the CDR3 is TGTGCTAGTGGTTTGGTACGACAGAATAACTATGGCTACACCTTC. This encodes CASGLVRQNNYGYTF.

This rearrangement joins TRBV28 to TRBJ2-5; TRBD1 agrees at 8 bases. Germline lookup yields CDR1 MDHEN and CDR2 SYDVKM. The CDR3 is 15 residues long. J was trimmed by 6 bases and V by 5 bases; bases with no gene match: 11. CDR3 region: CASSQTGVRAQTQYF. The CDR3, as DNA: TGTGCCAGCAGTCAGACAGGGGTAAGGGCACAGACCCAGTACTTC.

The V gene is TRBV5-3, the J gene TRBJ1-5, with a possible D match to TRBD1 (5 bases). TRBV5-3 qualifies as an ORF whose function is uncertain. The CDR3 extends over 19 amino acids. V was shortened by 3 bases and J by 5 bases, with 27 bases between the two germline ends. The DNA of the CDR3 is TGTGCCAGAAGCTGTCCGGCGGCAGGGCGGCCCGCAAGGGATCAGCCCCAGCATTTT. Protein product: CARSCPAAGRPARDQPQHF.

V usage is TRBV6-5 and J usage is TRBJ2-1; 8 bases line up with TRBD2. V gave up 5 bases and J gave up 5 bases; unmatched junction bases: 2. The CDR3 is made up of 13 amino acids. Germline V CDR1 and CDR2: MNHEY, SVGAGI. The CDR3 coding sequence is TGTGCCAGCAGTCCGGGGGGGGACAATGAGCAGTTCTTC. This codes for CASSPGGDNEQFF.

The chain uses TRBV25-1 and TRBJ1-6; 7 nucleotides line up with TRBD1. Germline-derived CDR1 and CDR2 are MGHDK and SYGVNS. CDR3 length: 14 amino acids. V lost 8 bases to trimming and J lost 10 bases; unmatched junction nucleotides: 11. The CDR3 sequence: CASGDTGVRSPLHF. The CDR3 DNA sequence: TGTGCCAGCGGGGATACAGGGGTTAGGTCACCCCTCCACTTT.

The chain uses TRBV2 and TRBJ1-1; a weak D match, TRBD1 (6 bases). Looked up from germline, CDR1 is SNHLY and CDR2 is FYNNEI. Trimming pared 6 bases from V and 9 bases from J, leaving 14 bases between. This CDR3 contains 12 residues. The CDR3 here is CASSLEGVQAFF. CDR3 bases: TGTGCCAGCAGCCTTGAGGGGGTGCAAGCTTTCTTT.

The chain couples TRBV9 to TRBJ1-6; D call uncertain. Germline V gives CDR1 SGDLS, CDR2 YYNGEE. The CDR3 sequence is 13 residues long. V shed 0 bases and J shed 9 bases, with 7 bases lying between them. CDR3 sequence: CASSVAEGSPLHF. The CDR3 bases are TGTGCCAGCAGCGTAGCTGAGGGTTCACCCCTCCACTTT.

This sequence joins TRBV19 and TRBJ2-7; unclear D gene. Trimming removed 5 bases from V and 3 bases from J, with 11 bases in between. This CDR3 comprises 13 residues. CDR1 is LNHDA, CDR2 SQIVND, per germline (reference sequence). CDR3 residues: CASSGRSVYEQYF. The CDR3 nucleotides read TGTGCCAGTAGTGGCCGATCCGTCTACGAGCAGTACTTC.

V gene TRBV7-9 combines with J gene TRBJ1-2, with D tentatively TRBD1 (5 bases). In germline, CDR1 is SEHNR, CDR2 FQNEAQ (reference sequence). This CDR3 has 15 amino acids. The ends were cut back, 5 bases at V and 0 bases at J, with 13 bases in the middle. CDR3 in amino acids: CASSPSIGANYGYTF. As DNA, the CDR3 is TGTGCCAGCAGCCCTTCGATAGGGGCTAACTATGGCTACACCTTC.

This clone appeared a few times. The chain joins TRBV5-1 to TRBJ1-3, with TRBD1 as a possible D gene (5 bases). CDR1 and CDR2 from the germline V gene are SGHRS and YFSETQ. The CDR3 covers 14 residues. The V gene lost 5 bases and the J gene lost 0 bases, with 9 bases spanning the gap. CDR3 sequence (DNA): TGCGCCAGCAGTTCAGACAGCTCTGGAAACACCATATATTTT. Translating it yields CASSSDSSGNTIYF. The full variable domain, rest sourced from reference TRBV5-1 and TRBJ1-3, is KAGVTQTPRYLIKTRGQQVTLSCSPISGHRSVSWYQQTPGQGLQFLFEYFSETQRNKGNFPGRFSGRQFSNSRSEMNVSTLELGDSALYLCASSSDSSGNTIYFGEGSWLTVV.

V and J are TRBV4-3 and TRBJ2-7; 8 positions match TRBD2. This CDR3 is built from 14 residues. Looked up from germline, CDR1 is LGHNA and CDR2 is YSLEER. V lost 0 bases, J lost 7 bases, and 5 bases stayed unmatched. CDR3 sequence (DNA): TGCGCCAGCAGCCAAGATTTAAGCGGGGGAGAGCAGTACTTC. Translated: CASSQDLSGGEQYF.